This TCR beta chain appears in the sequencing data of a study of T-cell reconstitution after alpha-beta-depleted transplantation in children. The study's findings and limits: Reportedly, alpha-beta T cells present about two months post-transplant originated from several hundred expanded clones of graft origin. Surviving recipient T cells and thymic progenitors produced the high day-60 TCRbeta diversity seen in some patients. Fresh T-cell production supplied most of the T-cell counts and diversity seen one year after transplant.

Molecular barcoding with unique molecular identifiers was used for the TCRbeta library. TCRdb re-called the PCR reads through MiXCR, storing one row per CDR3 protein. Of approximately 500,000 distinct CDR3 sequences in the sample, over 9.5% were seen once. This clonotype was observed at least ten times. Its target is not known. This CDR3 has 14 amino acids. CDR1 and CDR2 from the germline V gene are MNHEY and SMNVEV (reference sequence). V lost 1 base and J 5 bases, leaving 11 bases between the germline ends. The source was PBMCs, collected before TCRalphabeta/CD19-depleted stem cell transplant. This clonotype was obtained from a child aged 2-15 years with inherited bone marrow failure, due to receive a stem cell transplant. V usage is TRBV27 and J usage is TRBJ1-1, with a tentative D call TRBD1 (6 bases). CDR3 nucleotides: TGTGCCAGCAGTTTATTAGGGGGTCAGACTGAAGCTTTCTTT. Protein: CASSLLGGQTEAFF.